Listed below are T cell receptor beta chains from one sample, sequenced in a study of OX40 agonist ivuxolimab in advanced cancers. Libraries were prepared by immunoSEQ multiplex PCR; TCRdb keeps only in-frame clonotypes and omits some of them. The sample lists approximately 100,000 clones; about 90% were seen once. Material: CD4+ or CD8+ T cells sorted from blood, obtained in a trial of the OX40 agonist ivuxolimab. Every receptor here comes from an adult with an advanced solid tumor such as melanoma, head and neck, liver or kidney cancer. CDR3s include the opening cysteine and the closing phenylalanine or tryptophan. The order of the fields is CDR3 length, clone size, D gene, V gene, J gene, CDR3 protein, CDR3 DNA. A D gene is named only where the DNA matches it firmly. Clone size is given for some rows only: seen once, a few or many times, or a class if the clone is expanded.

len: 16; abundance: -; d_gene: TRBD1; v_gene: TRBV30; j_gene: TRBJ1-4; CDR3aa: CAWGTGGFATNEKLFF; CDR3nt: TGTGCCTGGGGGACAGGGGGGTTTGCAACTAATGAAAAACTGTTTTTT
len: 13; abundance: -; d_gene: -; v_gene: TRBV15; j_gene: TRBJ2-5; CDR3aa: CATGVGPQETQYF; CDR3nt: TGTGCCACCGGAGTGGGCCCTCAAGAGACCCAGTACTTC
len: 15; abundance: -; d_gene: TRBD2; v_gene: TRBV7-9; j_gene: TRBJ2-3; CDR3aa: CASSLGSGYTDTQYF; CDR3nt: TGTGCCAGCAGCTTAGGTAGCGGGTACACAGATACGCAGTATTTT
len: 12; abundance: -; d_gene: -; v_gene: TRBV6-5; j_gene: TRBJ2-7; CDR3aa: CASTSAVSEQYF; CDR3nt: TGTGCCAGTACCTCCGCTGTCAGCGAGCAGTACTTC
len: 15; abundance: -; d_gene: TRBD1; v_gene: TRBV12-5; j_gene: TRBJ2-3; CDR3aa: CASGLGQGSTDTQYF; CDR3nt: TGTGCTAGTGGTTTGGGACAGGGAAGCACAGATACGCAGTATTTT
len: 15; abundance: -; d_gene: -; v_gene: TRBV9; j_gene: TRBJ1-6; CDR3aa: CASSVVGVRDSPLHF; CDR3nt: TGTGCCAGCAGCGTAGTTGGGGTTCGTGATTCACCCCTCCACTTT
len: 15; abundance: -; d_gene: -; v_gene: TRBV4-1; j_gene: TRBJ2-4; CDR3aa: CASSQDGAGRNIQYF; CDR3nt: TGCGCCAGCAGCCAAGACGGGGCAGGGAGAAACATTCAGTACTTC
len: 16; abundance: -; d_gene: TRBD2; v_gene: TRBV7-2; j_gene: TRBJ2-3; CDR3aa: CASSLRGGGARDTQYF; CDR3nt: TGTGCCAGCAGCTTAAGAGGCGGGGGGGCGAGGGATACGCAGTATTTT
len: 11; abundance: -; d_gene: -; v_gene: TRBV5-6; j_gene: TRBJ2-7; CDR3aa: CASSSQYEQYF; CDR3nt: TGTGCCAGCAGCTCGCAGTACGAGCAGTACTTC
len: 15; abundance: -; d_gene: -; v_gene: TRBV19; j_gene: TRBJ2-7; CDR3aa: CASSARADPTYEQYF; CDR3nt: TGTGCCAGTAGTGCTCGGGCAGACCCTACCTACGAGCAGTACTTC
len: 15; abundance: -; d_gene: -; v_gene: TRBV5-6; j_gene: TRBJ1-5; CDR3aa: CASSLTGVSNQPQHF; CDR3nt: TGTGCCAGCAGCTTGACGGGGGTTAGCAATCAGCCCCAGCATTTT
len: 14; abundance: once; d_gene: -; v_gene: TRBV10-1; j_gene: TRBJ2-5; CDR3aa: CASSVTGGEETQYF; CDR3nt: TGCGCCAGCAGTGTTACCGGGGGCGAAGAGACCCAGTACTTC
len: 14; abundance: -; d_gene: -; v_gene: TRBV5-4; j_gene: TRBJ1-1; CDR3aa: CASSLQGVDTEAFF; CDR3nt: TGTGCCAGCAGCTTGCAGGGCGTTGACACTGAAGCTTTCTTT
len: 15; abundance: -; d_gene: -; v_gene: TRBV19; j_gene: TRBJ1-3; CDR3aa: CASSTEPSSGNTIYF; CDR3nt: TGTGCCAGTAGTACCGAACCGAGCTCTGGAAACACCATATATTTT
len: 15; abundance: -; d_gene: -; v_gene: TRBV28; j_gene: TRBJ1-1; CDR3aa: CASTTTGGLSTEAFF; CDR3nt: TGTGCCAGCACCACAACGGGGGGTCTGAGCACTGAAGCTTTCTTT
len: 13; abundance: once; d_gene: -; v_gene: TRBV7-2; j_gene: TRBJ1-2; CDR3aa: CASSLGGLYGYTF; CDR3nt: TGTGCCAGCAGCTTAGGAGGCCTTTACGGCTACACCTTC
len: 13; abundance: -; d_gene: -; v_gene: TRBV18; j_gene: TRBJ2-5; CDR3aa: CASSRETGGTQYF; CDR3nt: TGTGCCAGCTCCCGCGAAACAGGTGGGACCCAGTACTTC
len: 15; abundance: once; d_gene: TRBD1; v_gene: TRBV13; j_gene: TRBJ2-1; CDR3aa: CASSTGQGSYNEQFF; CDR3nt: TGTGCCAGCAGCACCGGACAGGGTTCCTACAATGAGCAGTTCTTC
len: 15; abundance: -; d_gene: TRBD2; v_gene: TRBV4-3; j_gene: TRBJ2-5; CDR3aa: CASSPELAGYETQYF; CDR3nt: TGCGCCAGCAGCCCCGAACTAGCGGGGTATGAGACCCAGTACTTC
len: 12; abundance: -; d_gene: -; v_gene: TRBV7-6; j_gene: TRBJ2-5; CDR3aa: CASSPGAETQYF; CDR3nt: TGTGCCAGCAGCCCGGGGGCAGAGACCCAGTACTTC
len: 16; abundance: -; d_gene: TRBD2; v_gene: TRBV11-2; j_gene: TRBJ2-1; CDR3aa: CASSPRASGGLGEQFF; CDR3nt: TGTGCCAGCAGCCCCCGGGCTAGCGGGGGGCTCGGTGAGCAGTTCTTC
len: 17; abundance: -; d_gene: -; v_gene: TRBV4-1; j_gene: TRBJ2-3; CDR3aa: CASSQVVDSVGSDTQYF; CDR3nt: TGCGCCAGCAGCCAAGTGGTAGACTCCGTGGGGTCGGATACGCAGTATTTT
len: 14; abundance: -; d_gene: TRBD2; v_gene: TRBV6-5; j_gene: TRBJ2-7; CDR3aa: CASRRGGSSYEQYF; CDR3nt: TGTGCCAGCCGACGGGGGGGATCCTCCTACGAGCAGTACTTC
len: 16; abundance: -; d_gene: TRBD1; v_gene: TRBV28; j_gene: TRBJ2-3; CDR3aa: CASSLTRGFGTDTQYF; CDR3nt: TGTGCCAGCAGTTTAACCAGGGGGTTTGGCACAGATACGCAGTATTTT
len: 13; abundance: -; d_gene: -; v_gene: TRBV28; j_gene: TRBJ1-5; CDR3aa: CASTFSSNQPQHF; CDR3nt: TGTGCCAGCACCTTCAGTAGCAATCAGCCCCAGCATTTT
len: 15; abundance: -; d_gene: -; v_gene: TRBV28; j_gene: TRBJ1-5; CDR3aa: CASSLPGGSNQPQHF; CDR3nt: TGTGCCAGCAGTCTCCCGGGGGGGAGCAATCAGCCCCAGCATTTT
len: 18; abundance: -; d_gene: -; v_gene: TRBV19; j_gene: TRBJ2-6; CDR3aa: CASSIQTGSFSGANVLTF; CDR3nt: TGTGCCAGTAGTATCCAGACAGGAAGTTTCTCTGGGGCCAACGTCCTGACTTTC
len: 17; abundance: -; d_gene: TRBD2; v_gene: TRBV7-9; j_gene: TRBJ2-1; CDR3aa: CASSRTSGSSSYNEQFF; CDR3nt: TGTGCCAGCAGCCGGACTAGCGGGTCGAGCTCCTACAATGAGCAGTTCTTC
len: 15; abundance: -; d_gene: TRBD2; v_gene: TRBV14; j_gene: TRBJ2-7; CDR3aa: CASSRGEGATYEQYF; CDR3nt: TGTGCCAGCAGCCGAGGGGAGGGAGCGACCTACGAGCAGTACTTC
len: 11; abundance: -; d_gene: -; v_gene: TRBV6-5; j_gene: TRBJ2-1; CDR3aa: CASSSRNEQFF; CDR3nt: TGTGCCAGCAGCAGTAGGAATGAGCAGTTCTTC
len: 13; abundance: -; d_gene: TRBD2; v_gene: TRBV5-1; j_gene: TRBJ2-3; CDR3aa: CASSRTSLDTQYF; CDR3nt: TGCGCCAGCAGCAGGACTAGTCTAGATACGCAGTATTTT
len: 15; abundance: -; d_gene: -; v_gene: TRBV28; j_gene: TRBJ1-1; CDR3aa: CASSFPDRLNTEAFF; CDR3nt: TGTGCCAGCAGTTTCCCGGACAGATTGAACACTGAAGCTTTCTTT
len: 14; abundance: -; d_gene: -; v_gene: TRBV19; j_gene: TRBJ1-6; CDR3aa: CASSTGTSNSPLHF; CDR3nt: TGTGCCAGTAGCACCGGGACAAGTAATTCACCCCTCCACTTT
len: 14; abundance: -; d_gene: -; v_gene: TRBV19; j_gene: TRBJ2-2; CDR3aa: CASSIGQGSGELFF; CDR3nt: TGTGCCAGTAGTATTGGCCAGGGGTCCGGGGAGCTGTTTTTT
len: 15; abundance: -; d_gene: TRBD1; v_gene: TRBV4-3; j_gene: TRBJ2-7; CDR3aa: CASSQGWQGAYEQYF; CDR3nt: TGCGCCAGCAGCCAAGGTTGGCAGGGGGCTTACGAGCAGTACTTC
len: 13; abundance: once; d_gene: -; v_gene: TRBV29-1; j_gene: TRBJ2-5; CDR3aa: CSVETGTQETQYF; CDR3nt: TGCAGCGTGGAAACAGGGACCCAAGAGACCCAGTACTTC
len: 14; abundance: -; d_gene: -; v_gene: TRBV29-1; j_gene: TRBJ2-3; CDR3aa: CSVDSADSTDTQYF; CDR3nt: TGCAGCGTTGATTCAGCGGATAGCACAGATACGCAGTATTTT
len: 12; abundance: -; d_gene: TRBD1; v_gene: TRBV6-1; j_gene: TRBJ2-5; CDR3aa: CASSGTGETQYF; CDR3nt: TGTGCCAGCAGTGGGACAGGGGAGACCCAGTACTTC
len: 16; abundance: -; d_gene: TRBD2; v_gene: TRBV27; j_gene: TRBJ2-7; CDR3aa: CASRGTSGGDSYEQYF; CDR3nt: TGTGCCAGCAGAGGGACTAGCGGGGGTGATTCCTACGAGCAGTACTTC
len: 14; abundance: few; d_gene: -; v_gene: TRBV7-9; j_gene: TRBJ1-1; CDR3aa: CASSLSGMNTEAFF; CDR3nt: TGTGCCAGCAGCTTATCGGGCATGAACACTGAAGCTTTCTTT
len: 15; abundance: -; d_gene: -; v_gene: TRBV6-5; j_gene: TRBJ1-5; CDR3aa: CASSSTGISNQPQHF; CDR3nt: TGTGCCAGCAGCAGCACAGGGATTAGCAATCAGCCCCAGCATTTT